These 27 T cell receptor beta chains came from one sample sequenced in a study of post-analysis software for immune sequencing data. General study findings and limits: Higher frequency in patients than in controls was seen for about five TRBV segments, with TRBV5-6, TRBV5-1 and TRBV20-1 among them.

cDNA libraries for TCR beta contained unique molecular identifiers. TCRdb reprocessed the PCR reads with MiXCR, giving one entry per CDR3 protein. This sample has about 400,000 distinct CDR3 sequences; 30% to 45% occur once, and the top ten carry roughly 13%. The antigens these receptors bind are not known. Sequencing used blood. The source of these receptors is a girl between 5 and 17 years old with multiple sclerosis.

The CDR3 sequence is CASSPRTEKNEQFF. DNA for the CDR3: TGTGCCAGCAGCCCCCGGACAGAGAAGAATGAGCAGTTCTTC. This chain uses TRBV3-1 with TRBJ2-1, with TRBD1 as a possible D gene (6 bases). V lost 4 bases and J 7 bases, leaving 14 bases between the germline ends. CDR3 length: 14 residues. The germline CDR1 and CDR2 sequences are LGHDT and YNNKEL (reference sequence).

Turning to this clonotype: Its ends do not fully match the called genes, so a read error is possible. The chain has TRBV9 and TRBJ2-7; TRBD2 is a possible D gene (6 bases). Germline V gene data show CDR1 as SGDLS and CDR2 as YYNGEE. The CDR3 has 16 residues. The DNA of the CDR3 is TGTGCCGGCAGCATTCCGTCCGGCGGGGACTCCTACGAGCAGTACTTC. Its protein is CAGSIPSGGDSYEQYF.

The chain employs TRBV5-1 and TRBJ2-3; TRBD1 or TRBD2 may be the D gene (5 bases each). Germline loops: CDR1 SGHRS, CDR2 YFSETQ. V lost 3 bases to trimming and J lost 2 bases, with 16 bases between them. The CDR3 sequence is 16 residues long. In DNA form, the CDR3 reads TGCGCCAGCAGCTCGCCTCACGGGGACGTCACAGATACGCAGTATTTT. It codes for CASSSPHGDVTDTQYF.

CDR3 sequence: CASSDPWFETQYF. The CDR3 coding sequence is TGTGCCAGCAGTGACCCATGGTTTGAGACCCAGTACTTC. The rearrangement joins TRBV25-1 to TRBJ2-5, with D hard to call. The V and J ends lost 3 bases and 5 bases respectively, with 10 bases between them. Germline CDR1 MGHDK, CDR2 SYGVNS. CDR3 length: 13 amino acids.

The rearrangement uses TRBV3-1 and TRBJ1-2, with D unresolved. V was pared by 6 bases and J by 0 bases, with 20 bases between. The CDR3 has 17 residues. In germline, CDR1 is LGHDT, CDR2 YNNKEL (reference sequence). The CDR3 here is CASSQWGQEMTNYGYTF. The CDR3 DNA reads TGTGCCAGCAGTCAATGGGGTCAGGAGATGACTAACTATGGCTACACCTTC.

The CDR3 nucleotides read TGTGCCAGCAGTTTTACCCGACAGGGTTCAGAGACCCAGTACTTC. Translated, it gives CASSFTRQGSETQYF. This sequence joins TRBV28 and TRBJ2-7, with 7 bases identical to TRBD1. The J call may be faulty, since TRBJ2-5 better matches the DNA end. The CDR3 totals 15 residues. Per the germline V gene, CDR1 is MDHEN and CDR2 is SYDVKM.

The chain combines TRBV18 with TRBJ2-5; weak D call: TRBD1 (6 bases). The CDR3 covers 16 residues. V was pared by 3 bases and J by 0 bases, with 14 bases between. The germline V gene encodes CDR1 KGHSH and CDR2 LQKENI. In DNA form, the CDR3 reads TGTGCCAGCTCACCCAGGGGAAGCCCCTACCAAGAGACCCAGTACTTC. Translating gives CASSPRGSPYQETQYF.

A few counts support this clonotype. CDR3 nucleotide sequence: TGCAGTGCTAGACCTCTGAGGGGGGGCGTAAGGAACACTGAAGCTTTCTTT. Its translation is CSARPLRGGVRNTEAFF. The rearrangement joins TRBV20-1 to TRBJ1-1; TRBD1 might be the D (6 bases). The CDR3 sequence is 17 residues long. V was shortened by 2 bases and J by 1 base, with 20 bases between the two germline ends. Germline V gene data show CDR1 as DFQATT and CDR2 as SNEGSKA (reference sequence).

V and J are TRBV7-8 and TRBJ2-1; D is possibly TRBD1 or TRBD2 (6 bases each). V shed 5 bases and J shed 7 bases, with 18 bases lying between them. Germline V gives CDR1 SGHVS, CDR2 FQNEAQ. CDR3 size: 15 residues. CDR3 amino acids: CASSPRWGASNEQFF. The CDR3 nucleotides are TGTGCCAGCAGCCCTCGGTGGGGGGCGTCAAATGAGCAGTTCTTC.

The chain carries TRBV12-3 or TRBV12-4 and TRBJ2-1, with 9 bases identical to TRBD2. V lost 6 bases, J lost 0 bases, and 9 bases stayed unmatched. The CDR3 covers 17 residues. The CDR3, as DNA: TGTGCCAGCAGACCCCTAGCGGGACCGAGCTCCTACAATGAGCAGTTCTTC. Translation gives CASRPLAGPSSYNEQFF.

This clonotype was found a few times. The V and J genes are TRBV5-1 and TRBJ1-2, with 9 bases lining up with TRBD1. The CDR3 covers 14 residues. CDR1 is SGHRS, CDR2 YFSETQ, per germline. Unmatched junction bases numbered 3, after V lost 0 bases and J lost 6 bases. The DNA for the CDR3 is TGCGCCAGCAGCTTGGCCGACAGGGGGGATGGCTACACCTTC. It specifies CASSLADRGDGYTF. Based on the CDR3 plus reference TRBV5-1 and TRBJ1-2, the full variable domain is KAGVTQTPRYLIKTRGQQVTLSCSPISGHRSVSWYQQTPGQGLQFLFEYFSETQRNKGNFPGRFSGRQFSNSRSEMNVSTLELGDSALYLCASSLADRGDGYTFGSGTRLTVV.

With respect to this clonotype: Being one base from a much bigger clone, this may be a read error. The chain links TRBV27 to TRBJ2-1; 8 bases line up with TRBD1. The J call is doubtful: the DNA matches TRBJ2-7 better. The CDR3 contains 16 residues. Per germline, CDR1 MNHEY and CDR2 SMNVEV (reference sequence). The CDR3 protein is CASSLFGQGPYNEQYF. CDR3 DNA sequence: TGTGCCAGCAGTTTGTTCGGACAGGGTCCCTACAATGAGCAGTACTTC.

This chain connects TRBV7-3 to TRBJ1-1, with TRBD1 identical over 7 bases. The CDR3 contains 14 residues. The V and J ends lost 4 bases and 6 bases, in that order; junction bases with no gene match: 8. CDR1 is SGHTA, CDR2 FQGTGA, per germline. In DNA, the CDR3 is TGTGCCAGCAGCTCCGCCGGGACAGACCCTGAAGCTTTCTTT. This sequence encodes CASSSAGTDPEAFF.

V usage is TRBV5-1 and J usage is TRBJ2-5, with D possibly called TRBD1 or TRBD2 (5 bases each). The assigned J gene may be wrong: the sequence end matches TRBJ2-7 better. The CDR3 is 16 residues long. Germline loops: CDR1 SGHRS, CDR2 YFSETQ. The CDR3 spells CASSWHRDRPGYEQYF. The CDR3 nucleotides are TGCGCCAGCAGCTGGCACCGGGACCGGCCCGGTTACGAGCAGTACTTC.

This clonotype was counted between two and nine times. The gene calls are TRBV6-2 or TRBV6-3 and TRBJ2-3; TRBD2 agrees at 11 bases. The germline V gene encodes CDR1 MNHEY and CDR2 SVGEGT. Losses at the gene ends were 0 bases for V and 2 bases for J; bases not matched to a gene: 7. The CDR3 covers 18 residues. CDR3 amino acids: CASSYSTLLAGDTDTQYF. In DNA, the CDR3 is TGTGCCAGCAGTTACTCCACCCTACTAGCGGGGGACACAGATACGCAGTATTTT.

On this clonotype itself: A junction boundary mismatches the germline segment, possibly from a read error. DNA for the CDR3: TGTGCCAGCAGCATACCTAGACTAATGGCGGGGGACTACAATGAGCGGTTCTTC. This sequence encodes CASSIPRLMAGDYNERFF. The chain couples TRBV7-2 to TRBJ2-1; 7 bases line up with TRBD2. This CDR3 region has 18 residues. Germline CDR1 is SGHTA and CDR2 is FQGNSA. The whole variable domain, remainder taken from reference TRBV7-2 and TRBJ2-1, is GAGVSQSPSNKVTEKGKDVELRCDPISGHTALYWYRQSLGQGLEFLIYFQGNSAPDKSGLPSDRFSAERTGGSVSTLTIQRTQQEDSAVYLCASSIPRLMAGDYNERFFGPGTRLTVL.

The rearrangement links TRBV6-1 to TRBJ1-2; no clear D. V lost 7 bases, J lost 6 bases, and 15 bases lay in between. CDR3 size: 13 residues. The germline V gene has CDR1 MNHNS and CDR2 SASEGT. CDR3: CASTLGGRNGYTF. The DNA for the CDR3 is TGTGCCAGCACCCTGGGAGGTAGAAATGGCTACACCTTC.

This clonotype has a handful of counts. The rearrangement links TRBV20-1 to TRBJ1-2, with TRBD1 matching 7 bases. Germline values: CDR1 DFQATT, CDR2 SNEGSKA (reference sequence). Germline trimming cut 8 bases from V and 8 bases from J; bases unmatched to any gene: 11. This CDR3 is 12 amino acids long. The CDR3: CSQTGHLLGYTF. The CDR3 DNA reads TGCAGTCAGACAGGGCATCTCTTAGGCTACACCTTC.

The genes are TRBV15 and TRBJ2-3; D call uncertain. The CDR3 contains 12 residues. CDR1 and CDR2 (germline): LNHNV, YYDKDF (reference sequence). V was clipped by 0 bases and J by 2 bases, with 0 bases between them. The CDR3 nucleotides are TGTGCCACCAGCAGAGACACAGATACGCAGTATTTT. Its protein product is CATSRDTDTQYF.

The gene calls are TRBV7-9 and TRBJ1-2; 9 positions agree with TRBD1. The V and J ends lost 5 bases and 7 bases, in that order; junction bases with no gene match: 11. The CDR3 has 15 amino acids. Germline CDR1 SEHNR, CDR2 FQNEAQ (reference sequence). CDR3 nucleotides: TGTGCCAGCAGCCCAACCAGGGGACAGGGAAGTGGCTACACCTTC. It encodes CASSPTRGQGSGYTF.

The V call is TRBV7-9, the J call TRBJ1-1; D is possibly TRBD1 (6 bases). The CDR3 length is 13 residues. From germline, CDR1 is SEHNR and CDR2 FQNEAQ (reference sequence). Trimming stripped 10 bases from V and 1 base from J, with 13 bases between. This chain's CDR3 is CATRTEWNTEAFF. The CDR3 bases are TGTGCCACCAGGACAGAGTGGAACACTGAAGCTTTCTTT.

This clonotype turned up a few times. V and J are TRBV5-1 and TRBJ1-1; D gene ambiguous. Trimming removed 0 bases at V and 0 bases at J, with 9 bases between. The germline V gene has CDR1 SGHRS and CDR2 YFSETQ. The CDR3 loop spans 15 amino acids. In DNA, the CDR3 is TGCGCCAGCAGCTTGGTGGGGAACTTGAACACTGAAGCTTTCTTT. Amino acids: CASSLVGNLNTEAFF.

CDR3 nucleotide sequence: TGTGCCGTTGGACAGGGCCATTCCTACGAGCAGTACTTC. It yields the protein CAVGQGHSYEQYF. This chain uses TRBV6-6 with TRBJ2-7; 8 nucleotides agree with TRBD1. Germline V gene sequence: CDR1 MNHNY, CDR2 SVGAGI (reference sequence). V lost 11 bases and J lost 1; bases outside the gene matches: 7. This CDR3 is built from 13 residues.

This chain joins TRBV12-3 or TRBV12-4 and TRBJ2-5, with TRBD1 matching over 7 bases. CDR3 length: 13 amino acids. With 4 bases clipped from V and 5 bases from J, the junction kept 4 bases outside the gene matches. CDR3 sequence reads: CASSWTGRETQYF. The CDR3 DNA reads TGTGCCAGCAGTTGGACAGGTCGGGAGACCCAGTACTTC.

The CDR3 here is CASSFMVGNTEAFF. CDR3 sequence (DNA): TGTGCCAGCAGTTTTATGGTCGGGAACACTGAAGCTTTCTTT. The chain combines TRBV28 with TRBJ1-1, with D hard to call. Per germline, CDR1 MDHEN and CDR2 SYDVKM. The CDR3 is made up of 14 amino acids. The ends were cut back, 3 bases at V and 1 base at J, with 9 bases in the middle.

This clonotype occurred a few times. In DNA form, the CDR3 reads TGTGCCAGCAGGGAAGACAGAACCTACGAGCAGTACTTC. Translation: CASREDRTYEQYF. The chain couples TRBV6-6 to TRBJ2-7; possible D gene TRBD1, 5 bases. Germline loops: CDR1 MNHNY, CDR2 SVGAGI (reference sequence). V shed 6 bases and J shed 2 bases, with 11 bases lying between them. This CDR3 contains 13 residues.

This clonotype was counted between two and nine times. V is TRBV7-2 and J is TRBJ2-4; maybe TRBD1 (6 bases). The end of the DNA aligns better with TRBJ2-7, so the J call may be wrong. Germline assignment: CDR1 SGHTA and CDR2 FQGNSA. The CDR3 sequence is 15 residues long. CDR3 nucleotide sequence: TGTGCCAGCAGCGGGAGACAGGCCCCACCGAGCGAGCAGTACTTC. It encodes CASSGRQAPPSEQYF.